A single sample gave rise to the 20 T cell receptor beta chains below, sequenced in a study of blood T cell repertoires in COVID-19. Some clones are missing from TCRdb's copy, which holds only in-frame ones; the method was immunoSEQ multiplex PCR. The table lists about 100,000 clones, 80% to 90% of them singletons. Material for sequencing was PBMCs or T cells enriched from blood (not recorded which). The origin of the receptors is a woman aged 45-59 years who had recovered from COVID-19.

V usage is TRBV11-2 and J usage is TRBJ2-5; D ambiguous. This CDR3 is 13 amino acids long. Trimming took 1 base from V and 2 from J, leaving 5 bases between them. Germline CDR1 is SGHAT and CDR2 is FQNNGV. The CDR3 DNA sequence: TGTGCCAGCAGCTTAGGTCCGCAAGAGACCCAGTACTTC. It encodes CASSLGPQETQYF. The full variable domain, rest sourced from reference TRBV11-2 and TRBJ2-5, is EAGVAQSPRYKIIEKRQSVAFWCNPISGHATLYWYQQILGQGPKLLIQFQNNGVVDDSQLPKDRFSAERLKGVDSTLKIQPAKLEDSAVYLCASSLGPQETQYFGPGTRLLVL.

This chain joins TRBV27 and TRBJ2-7, with 7 bases lining up with TRBD1. Germline-derived CDR1 and CDR2 are MNHEY and SMNVEV (reference sequence). V lost 3 bases and J lost 2; bases outside the gene matches: 7. CDR3 length: 15 residues. The CDR3 coding sequence is TGTGCCAGCAGTTTTGTCGACAGGGTCACCTACGAGCAGTACTTC. This encodes CASSFVDRVTYEQYF.

The chain carries TRBV24-1 and TRBJ2-1, with TRBD1 matching over 9 bases. Per germline, CDR1 KGHDR and CDR2 SFDVKD. The CDR3 runs 15 residues. V shed 4 bases and J 4 bases; nucleotides not matched to a gene: 4. The CDR3 region has the DNA TGTGCCACCAGTGACCCGGGACAGGGTTACAATGAGCAGTTCTTC. Encoded protein: CATSDPGQGYNEQFF.

The chain couples TRBV19 to TRBJ2-1; 10 positions agree with TRBD2. Losses at the gene ends were 7 bases for V and 4 bases for J; bases not matched to a gene: 10. CDR3 length: 16 amino acids. The germline CDR1 and CDR2 sequences are LNHDA and SQIVND (reference sequence). The CDR3 nucleotides are TGTGCCAGTAAACCCCGTCTAGCGGGAGTGTACAATGAGCAGTTCTTC. Residues: CASKPRLAGVYNEQFF.

The rearrangement uses TRBV13 and TRBJ2-7; D is unclear. The germline V and J ends were trimmed by 1 base and 0 bases, with 7 bases remaining between them. Germline CDR1 is PRHDT and CDR2 is FYEKMQ (reference sequence). The CDR3 totals 14 residues. Here the CDR3 DNA reads TGTGCCAGCAGCTTAGTTCCAGGCTCCTACGAGCAGTACTTC. It specifies CASSLVPGSYEQYF.

This sequence joins TRBV28 and TRBJ2-3; D possibly corresponds to TRBD2 (6 bases). V was pared by 6 bases and J by 1 base, with 20 bases between. CDR1 and CDR2 from the germline V gene are MDHEN and SYDVKM. CDR3 length: 17 residues. The CDR3 DNA sequence: TGTGCCAGCAGCCCAGACCGGGGGACCTACCGCACAGATACGCAGTATTTT. Amino acids: CASSPDRGTYRTDTQYF. The full variable domain, in which reference TRBV28 and TRBJ2-3 provide the parts outside the CDR3, is DVKVTQSSRYLVKRTGEKVFLECVQDMDHENMFWYRQDPGLGLRLIYFSYDVKMKEKGDIPEGYSVSREKKERFSLILESASTNQTSMYLCASSPDRGTYRTDTQYFGPGTRLTVL.

V gene TRBV6-5 combines with J gene TRBJ2-1; perhaps TRBD2 as D (5 bases). Per the germline V gene, CDR1 is MNHEY and CDR2 is SVGAGI. The ends were cut back, 6 bases at V and 7 bases at J, with 10 bases in the middle. This CDR3 contains 12 residues. As DNA, the CDR3 is TGTGCCAGCAGGCCCGGACTGAATGAGCAGTTCTTC. This encodes CASRPGLNEQFF.

The CDR3 here is CAWNRENTGELFF. CDR3 nucleotide sequence: TGTGCCTGGAACAGGGAGAACACCGGGGAGCTGTTTTTT. This sequence joins TRBV30 and TRBJ2-2; a possible D gene is TRBD1 (6 bases). The CDR3 contains 13 residues. Trimming removed 4 bases at V and 1 base at J, with 7 bases between. Germline-derived CDR1 and CDR2 are GTSNPN and SVGIG (reference sequence).

This clone showed up just once. Written as DNA, the CDR3 is TGTGCCAGCAGCCTCTTAGCGGGATCAGGGAATGAGCAGTTCTTC. Amino acids: CASSLLAGSGNEQFF. The chain employs TRBV14 and TRBJ2-1; TRBD2 matches at 8 bases. Per the germline V gene, CDR1 is SGHDN and CDR2 is FVKESK. The CDR3 runs to 15 residues. J gave up 7 bases and V 4 bases, and 9 bases lay outside the gene matches.

This rearrangement joins TRBV21-1 to TRBJ1-1; the tabulated D call, TRBD1, remains unverified against the DNA. TRBV21-1 is assigned pseudogene status. The CDR3 runs to 20 residues. This CDR3 reads CASSTPGQGWLPVLNTEAFF. CDR3 in DNA: TGTGCCAGCAGCACCCCGGGACAGGGCTGGCTTCCGGTCTTGAACACTGAAGCTTTCTTT.

The rearrangement joins TRBV5-8 to TRBJ1-5, with a possible D match to TRBD1 (5 bases). With 2 bases removed from V and 6 bases from J, the gap between germline ends came to 12 bases. Germline values: CDR1 SGHTS, CDR2 YDEGEE. CDR3 length: 14 amino acids. CDR3 coding DNA: TGTGCCAGCAGCTTACGTCAGGGTAGTCAGCCCCAGCATTTT. It yields the protein CASSLRQGSQPQHF.

CDR3: CASSRQGYEQYF. In DNA, the CDR3 is TGTGCCAGCAGCCGACAGGGATACGAGCAGTACTTC. The chain is built from TRBV11-2 and TRBJ2-7; 7 nucleotides line up with TRBD1. Germline V gives CDR1 SGHAT, CDR2 FQNNGV. The CDR3 has 12 residues. V was pared by 5 bases and J by 4 bases, with 2 bases of the junction left unmatched.

J is TRBJ2-7 and V is TRBV9; D might be TRBD2 (5 bases). Germline V gives CDR1 SGDLS, CDR2 YYNGEE. The V and J ends lost 2 bases and 6 bases respectively, with 15 bases between them. The CDR3 has 14 amino acids. CDR3: CASSVNSVSGEQYF. DNA for the CDR3: TGTGCCAGCAGCGTGAATAGCGTCTCTGGCGAGCAGTACTTC.

The chain carries TRBV27 and TRBJ2-1; 11 nucleotides match TRBD2. V dropped 3 bases and J dropped 2; count of bases not matched to a gene: 3. The CDR3 runs 16 residues. Per the germline V gene, CDR1 is MNHEY and CDR2 is SMNVEV (reference sequence). The CDR3 coding sequence is TGTGCCAGCAGTTTCCTAGCGGGGGGTACCTACAATGAGCAGTTCTTC. This codes for CASSFLAGGTYNEQFF.

The chain carries TRBV5-1 and TRBJ2-1; D unresolved. Germline CDR1 is SGHRS and CDR2 is YFSETQ. The V gene lost 4 bases and the J gene lost 0 bases, with 11 bases spanning the gap. This CDR3 region has 15 residues. CDR3 protein: CASSPEATSYNEQFF. DNA of the CDR3: TGCGCCAGCAGCCCCGAGGCCACCTCCTACAATGAGCAGTTCTTC.

This clone was observed once. V and J are TRBV27 and TRBJ2-7; no definite D call. The CDR3 totals 15 residues. Trimming took 2 bases from V and 0 from J, leaving 11 bases between them. Germline V gives CDR1 MNHEY, CDR2 SMNVEV (reference sequence). The CDR3 DNA is TGTGCCAGCAGTTTAGACTTGCTCAGCTCCTACGAGCAGTACTTC. Encoded protein: CASSLDLLSSYEQYF.

As regards this clone: The sample carries other DNA sequences with the same CDR3. V usage is TRBV7-8 and J usage is TRBJ1-3; no firm D call. The CDR3 has 15 residues. The germline gives CDR1 SGHVS, CDR2 FQNEAQ. Trimming shortened V by 1 base and J by 4 bases, and 11 bases separated the two germline ends. CDR3 coding DNA: TGTGCCAGCAGCTTAGTCCGAGGATCCGGAAACACCATATATTTT. It codes for CASSLVRGSGNTIYF.

In DNA, the CDR3 is TGTGCCAGCAGCGCTCTCTCCAGCGGGAGACAGACCCAGTACTTC. The encoded protein is CASSALSSGRQTQYF. V and J are TRBV6-5 and TRBJ2-5; 8 nucleotides match TRBD2. Germline assignment: CDR1 MNHEY and CDR2 SVGAGI. Unmatched junction bases numbered 12, after V lost 6 bases and J lost 6 bases. CDR3 size: 15 residues.

V gene TRBV24-1 combines with J gene TRBJ1-5; 8 bases map to TRBD1. The CDR3 runs 15 residues. The germline gives CDR1 KGHDR, CDR2 SFDVKD. The V segment lost 3 bases and the J segment 7 bases; nucleotides outside the gene matches: 7. The CDR3 region is CATSDTGQGQQPQHF. The CDR3 nucleotides are TGTGCCACCAGTGATACCGGACAGGGTCAGCAGCCCCAGCATTTT.

The rearrangement links TRBV4-1 to TRBJ2-7, with TRBD1 identical over 9 bases. Germline V gene lookup returns CDR1 MGHRA and CDR2 YSYEKL. Losses at the gene ends were 1 base for V and 1 base for J; bases not matched to a gene: 5. The length of the CDR3 is 16 residues. The CDR3 region has the DNA TGCGCCAGCAGCCAAGGCCGGGACAGGGTTTCCTACGAGCAGTACTTC. Protein: CASSQGRDRVSYEQYF.